These 8 T cell receptor beta chains came from one sample sequenced in a study of shared clonotypes between healthy human individuals. Libraries were prepared by immunoSEQ multiplex PCR; TCRdb keeps only in-frame clonotypes and omits some of them. Of a few million clones in the sample, around 95% are singletons; the top ten hold over 1.5%. Naive-designated CD8 cells lacked CD45RO, were positively enriched for CCR7, and omitted terminally differentiated effector memory CD45RA+ cells. Specimen: naive CD8+ T cells from PBMCs. The receptor source for this set is a man aged 18 to 35 in good health. Some clones in this sample may be carry-over from other donors' samples.

The chain recombines TRBV4-1 with TRBJ2-4; no reliable D call. The CDR3 is made up of 15 amino acids. V was shortened by 0 bases and J by 0 bases, with 6 bases between the two germline ends. Germline loops: CDR1 MGHRA, CDR2 YSYEKL. The CDR3 here is CASSQERLAKNIQYF. CDR3 coding DNA: TGCGCCAGCAGCCAAGAAAGGTTAGCCAAAAACATTCAGTACTTC.

The V call is TRBV11-1, the J call TRBJ2-7, with no clear D. The V end lost 2 bases, the J end lost 2 bases, and 7 bases lay between the germline ends. Germline CDR1 reads SGHAT; CDR2 reads FQDESV (reference sequence). The CDR3 runs 13 residues. CDR3 loop: CASSLWQTYEQYF. The CDR3 DNA reads as TGTGCCAGCAGCTTATGGCAAACCTACGAGCAGTACTTC.

This clone was detected once. V gene TRBV18 combines with J gene TRBJ2-4; D gene uncertain. The CDR3 is 14 amino acids. CDR1 and CDR2 (germline): KGHSH, LQKENI. The V gene lost 1 base and the J gene lost 8 bases, with 12 bases spanning the gap. Here the CDR3 reads CASSPRGPEDIQYF. The CDR3 region has the DNA TGTGCCAGCTCACCACGTGGCCCTGAGGACATTCAGTACTTC.

This clone was seen a single time. The rearrangement uses TRBV7-9 and TRBJ2-1, with 12 bases fitting TRBD2. Per the germline V gene, CDR1 is SEHNR and CDR2 is FQNEAQ (reference sequence). V trimming: 3 bases; J trimming: 3 bases; junction bases outside the gene matches: 6. This CDR3 is 17 amino acids long. CDR3 loop: CASSFPTSGSSYNEQFF. CDR3 DNA: TGTGCCAGCAGCTTTCCGACTAGCGGGAGTAGCTACAATGAGCAGTTCTTC.

The chain carries TRBV27 and TRBJ2-7; D perhaps matches TRBD2 (6 bases). With 5 bases removed from V and 0 bases from J, the gap between germline ends came to 17 bases. This CDR3 has 16 residues. Per germline, CDR1 MNHEY and CDR2 SMNVEV (reference sequence). This CDR3 is CASSPSSGAASYEQYF. DNA for the CDR3: TGTGCCAGCAGTCCCTCATCGGGAGCCGCCTCCTACGAGCAGTACTTC.

Here the CDR3 reads CASSFPPSGRADLQYF. The CDR3, as DNA: TGTGCCAGCAGCTTTCCCCCTAGCGGGAGGGCCGACCTTCAGTATTTT. The rearrangement links TRBV7-9 to TRBJ2-3, with 12 bases aligning to TRBD2. The CDR3 covers 16 residues. Germline V gene data show CDR1 as SEHNR and CDR2 as FQNEAQ (reference sequence). The V segment lost 3 bases and the J segment 12 bases; nucleotides outside the gene matches: 13.

V and J are TRBV11-2 and TRBJ1-4; the D is unclear. The CDR3 covers 14 residues. Trimming cost V 6 bases and J 8 bases, with 16 bases left between them. Germline CDR1 reads SGHAT; CDR2 reads FQNNGV. In nucleotides, the CDR3 is TGTGCCAGCAGTGACCCGGGTTTAAACGAAAAACTGTTTTTT. Translating it yields CASSDPGLNEKLFF.

This chain uses TRBV27 with TRBJ1-1; 9 nucleotides align to TRBD1. V was clipped by 3 bases and J by 6 bases; unmatched bases: 5. The CDR3 spans 14 residues. Germline V CDR1 and CDR2: MNHEY, SMNVEV (reference sequence). In DNA, the CDR3 is TGTGCCAGCAGTTTCCGGGACAGGGTGGCTGAAGCTTTCTTT. Protein: CASSFRDRVAEAFF.